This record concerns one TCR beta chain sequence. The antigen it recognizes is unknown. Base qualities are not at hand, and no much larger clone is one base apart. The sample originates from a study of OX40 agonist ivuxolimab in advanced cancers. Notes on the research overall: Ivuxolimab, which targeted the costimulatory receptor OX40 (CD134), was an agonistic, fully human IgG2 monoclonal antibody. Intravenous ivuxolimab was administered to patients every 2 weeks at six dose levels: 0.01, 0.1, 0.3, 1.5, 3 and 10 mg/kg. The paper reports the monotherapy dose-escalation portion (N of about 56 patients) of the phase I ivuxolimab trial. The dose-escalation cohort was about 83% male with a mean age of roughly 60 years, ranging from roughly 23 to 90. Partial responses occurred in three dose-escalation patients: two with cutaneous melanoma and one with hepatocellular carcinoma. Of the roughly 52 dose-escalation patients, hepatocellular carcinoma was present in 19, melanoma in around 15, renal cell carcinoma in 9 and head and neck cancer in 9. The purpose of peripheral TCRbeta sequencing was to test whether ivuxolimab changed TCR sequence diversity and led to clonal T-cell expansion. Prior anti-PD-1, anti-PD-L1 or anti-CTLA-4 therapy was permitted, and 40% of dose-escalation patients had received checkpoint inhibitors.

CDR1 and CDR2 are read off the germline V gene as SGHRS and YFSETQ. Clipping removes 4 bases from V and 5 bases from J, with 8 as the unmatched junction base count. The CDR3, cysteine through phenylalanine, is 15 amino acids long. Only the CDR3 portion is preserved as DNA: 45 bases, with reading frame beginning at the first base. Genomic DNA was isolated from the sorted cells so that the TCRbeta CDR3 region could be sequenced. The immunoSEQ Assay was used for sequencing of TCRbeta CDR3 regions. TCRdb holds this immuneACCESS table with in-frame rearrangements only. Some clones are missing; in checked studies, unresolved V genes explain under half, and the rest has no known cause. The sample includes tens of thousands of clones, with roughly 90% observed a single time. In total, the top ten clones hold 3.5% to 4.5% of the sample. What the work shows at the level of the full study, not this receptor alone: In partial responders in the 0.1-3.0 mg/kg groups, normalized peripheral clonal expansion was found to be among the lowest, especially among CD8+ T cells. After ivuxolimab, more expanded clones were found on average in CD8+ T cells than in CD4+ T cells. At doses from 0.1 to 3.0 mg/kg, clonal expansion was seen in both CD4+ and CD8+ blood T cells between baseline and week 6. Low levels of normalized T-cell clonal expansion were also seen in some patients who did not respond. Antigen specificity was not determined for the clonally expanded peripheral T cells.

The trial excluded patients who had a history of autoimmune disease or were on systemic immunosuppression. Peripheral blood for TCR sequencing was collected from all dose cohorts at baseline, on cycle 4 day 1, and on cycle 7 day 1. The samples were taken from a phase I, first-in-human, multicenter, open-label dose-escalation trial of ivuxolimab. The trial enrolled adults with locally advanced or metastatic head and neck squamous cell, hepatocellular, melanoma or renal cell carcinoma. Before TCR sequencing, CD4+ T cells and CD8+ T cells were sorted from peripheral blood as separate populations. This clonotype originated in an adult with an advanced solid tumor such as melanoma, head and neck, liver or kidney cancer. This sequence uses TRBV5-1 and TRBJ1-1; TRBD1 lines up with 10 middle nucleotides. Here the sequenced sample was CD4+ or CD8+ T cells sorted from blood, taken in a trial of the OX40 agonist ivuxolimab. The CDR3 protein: CASSPPGQGSTEAFF. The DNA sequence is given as TGCGCCAGCAGCCCACCGGGACAGGGGTCGACTGAAGCTTTCTTT.